This T cell receptor (beta chain) was retrieved from a study of blood T cell repertoires in COVID-19. Study details: There were acute and convalescent COVID-19 samples, and they came from the United States, Italy and Spain. Sources were T cells, B-cell-depleted T cells, or PBMCs; the material itself was cDNA or gDNA.

Original handling: Amplification with reference gene primers provided the estimates of nucleated cell counts. Sequenced by immunoSEQ multiplex PCR; TCRdb stores in-frame clones only, minus some. The DNA was the basis for D and trimming; V, J and clone size are from that table. Of 110,000 to 150,000 clones in the sample, 80% to 85% were seen once. The CDR3 has 18 residues. Germline V gives CDR1 MDHEN, CDR2 SYDVKM. J lost 4 bases, V lost 4 bases, and 11 bases had no gene match. Sequencing was done on a sample of peripheral blood. This sequence was found in a human donor in a cohort sampled during active COVID-19. The rearrangement links TRBV28 to TRBJ1-5, with 12 bases that match TRBD1. This CDR3 reads CASSSAGTGGSGNQPQHF. In DNA form, the CDR3 reads TGTGCCAGCAGTTCGGCCGGGACAGGGGGCAGCGGAAATCAGCCCCAGCATTTT.